The 5 T cell receptor beta chains listed next were all sequenced from one sample in a study of T cell changes during pregnancy in multiple sclerosis. The assay was immunoSEQ multiplex PCR, and TCRdb's table has in-frame clones only and misses some. The repertoire holds more than 70,000 clones, with 75% to 95% as singletons. Source: peripheral blood, taken after pregnancy. The receptors originated from a female donor in good health, enrolled as a control in a pregnancy study.

The chain recombines TRBV28 with TRBJ2-1; 8 nucleotides match TRBD2. In germline, CDR1 is MDHEN, CDR2 SYDVKM. This CDR3 region has 14 residues. After removal of 5 bases from V and 10 bases from J, the junction contained 10 bases not matched to a gene. The CDR3 coding sequence is TGTGCCAGCAGTCAAACTAGCGGCCATGGCGAGCAGTTCTTC. Translation: CASSQTSGHGEQFF. The variable domain in full, with the rest retrieved from reference TRBV28 and TRBJ2-1, is DVKVTQSSRYLVKRTGEKVFLECVQDMDHENMFWYRQDPGLGLRLIYFSYDVKMKEKGDIPEGYSVSREKKERFSLILESASTNQTSMYLCASSQTSGHGEQFFGPGTRLTVL.

The chain couples TRBV11-2 to TRBJ2-2; a possible D gene is TRBD2 (6 bases). The CDR3 contains 15 residues. The V end lost 5 bases, the J end lost 3 bases, and 13 bases lay between the germline ends. The germline V gene encodes CDR1 SGHAT and CDR2 FQNNGV. CDR3 amino acids: CASSATGLYTGELFF. The CDR3 DNA sequence: TGTGCCAGCAGCGCAACGGGACTCTACACCGGGGAGCTGTTTTTT.

This clone was found once. V gene TRBV4-3 combines with J gene TRBJ2-4; TRBD1 matches 10 bases. The CDR3 consists of 15 residues. V was clipped by 0 bases and J by 7 bases; unmatched bases: 3. Germline CDR1 and CDR2: LGHNA and YSLEER. CDR3 coding DNA: TGCGCCAGCAGCCAAGAATGGGGACAGGGGAACATTCAGTACTTC. It specifies CASSQEWGQGNIQYF.

In nucleotides, the CDR3 is TGTGCCTGGACCTTGGGGGGTCCCGGGGAGACCCAGTACTTC. Translated, it gives CAWTLGGPGETQYF. The rearrangement joins TRBV30 to TRBJ2-5; D might be TRBD2 (6 bases). The germline gives CDR1 GTSNPN, CDR2 SVGIG (reference sequence). The CDR3 consists of 14 residues. V lost 4 bases and J lost 5, with 17 bases in between. The whole variable domain, remainder taken from reference TRBV30 and TRBJ2-5, is SQTIHQWPATLVQPVGSPLSLECTVEGTSNPNLYWYRQAAGRGLQLLFYSVGIGQISSEVPQNLSASRPQDRQFILSSKKLLLSDSGFYLCAWTLGGPGETQYFGPGTRLLVL.

This chain links TRBV6-5 with TRBJ1-2, with 7 bases fitting TRBD1. The CDR3 runs 13 residues. Looked up from germline, CDR1 is MNHEY and CDR2 is SVGAGI. Trimming at V came to 6 bases and at J to 7 bases, leaving 8 bases not matched to a gene. The CDR3 DNA reads TGTGCCAGCAGAGGTGACAGGGAGCGTGGCTACACCTTC. Its translation is CASRGDRERGYTF.